This TCR beta chain originates from a study of cytomegalovirus exposure and HLA in healthy donors. Overall study results and limits: On later analysis, the bulk of CMV-associated TCR beta chains appeared to be HLA-restricted. A later analysis showed that HLA-associated TCR beta chains had undergone more clonal expansion than equally common others.

Germline V gene data show CDR1 as ENHRY and CDR2 as SYGVKD. V was pared by 9 bases and J by 4 bases, with 13 bases between. CDR3 size: 13 residues. It was with 60 Vbeta and 13 Jbeta primers that the PCR ran. Sequencing used immunoSEQ multiplex PCR; TCRdb keeps in-frame clones, though not all of them. The sample shows about 130,000 clones, roughly 85% of them seen only once. Though probably carrying unrecorded immune exposures, donors were nominally healthy at sampling. Note on this clone: Its antigen remains unidentified.

The clonotype comes from a man younger than 35 in good health and CMV-seropositive. This chain joins TRBV10-3 and TRBJ1-3, with D possibly TRBD1 on 5 matching bases. The sequenced sample was PBMCs. The CDR3 region is CAIRDGGGNTIYF. The CDR3 coding sequence is TGTGCCATAAGAGACGGGGGAGGAAACACCATATATTTT.